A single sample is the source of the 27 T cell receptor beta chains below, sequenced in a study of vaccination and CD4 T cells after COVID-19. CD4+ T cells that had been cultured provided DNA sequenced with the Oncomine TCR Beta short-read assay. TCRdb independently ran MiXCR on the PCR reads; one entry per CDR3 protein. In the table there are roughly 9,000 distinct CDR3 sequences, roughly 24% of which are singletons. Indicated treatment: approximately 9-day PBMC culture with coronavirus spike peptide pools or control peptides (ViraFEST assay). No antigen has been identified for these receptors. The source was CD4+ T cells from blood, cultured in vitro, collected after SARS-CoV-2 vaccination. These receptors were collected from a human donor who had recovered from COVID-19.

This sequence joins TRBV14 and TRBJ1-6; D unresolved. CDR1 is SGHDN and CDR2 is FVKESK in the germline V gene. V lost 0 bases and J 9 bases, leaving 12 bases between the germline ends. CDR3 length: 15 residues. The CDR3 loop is CASSQDPGIGSPLHF. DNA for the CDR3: TGTGCCAGCAGCCAAGATCCGGGTATAGGTTCACCCCTCCACTTT.

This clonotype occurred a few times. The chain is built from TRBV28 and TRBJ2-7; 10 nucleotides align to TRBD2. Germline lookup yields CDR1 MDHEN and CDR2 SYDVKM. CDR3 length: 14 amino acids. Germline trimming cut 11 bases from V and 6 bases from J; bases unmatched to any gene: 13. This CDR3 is CAGSGRALSGEQYF. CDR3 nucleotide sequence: TGTGCCGGAAGCGGGAGGGCCTTATCGGGCGAGCAGTACTTC.

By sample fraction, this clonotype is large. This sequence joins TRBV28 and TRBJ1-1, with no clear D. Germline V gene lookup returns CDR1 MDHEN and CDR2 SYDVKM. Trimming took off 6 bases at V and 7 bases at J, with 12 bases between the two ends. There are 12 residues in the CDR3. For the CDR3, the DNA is TGTGCCAGCAGAGCTGATCACCTTGAAGCTTTCTTT. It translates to CASRADHLEAFF.

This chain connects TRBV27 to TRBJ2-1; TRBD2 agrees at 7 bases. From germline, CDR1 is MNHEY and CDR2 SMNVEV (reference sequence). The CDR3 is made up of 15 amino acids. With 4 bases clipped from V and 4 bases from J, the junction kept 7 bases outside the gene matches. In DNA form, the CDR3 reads TGTGCCAGCAGTTCTAGCGGACGCCCATACAATGAGCAGTTCTTC. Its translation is CASSSSGRPYNEQFF.

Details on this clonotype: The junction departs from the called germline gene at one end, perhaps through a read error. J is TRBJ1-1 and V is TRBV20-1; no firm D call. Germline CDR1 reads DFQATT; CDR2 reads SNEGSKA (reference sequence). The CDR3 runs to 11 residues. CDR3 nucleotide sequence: TGCGGTGCTGTCCGAGGCTATGAAGCTTTCTTT. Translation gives CGAVRGYEAFF.

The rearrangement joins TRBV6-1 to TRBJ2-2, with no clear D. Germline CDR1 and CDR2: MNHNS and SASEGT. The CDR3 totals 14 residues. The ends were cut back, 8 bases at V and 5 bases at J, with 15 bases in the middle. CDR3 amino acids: CASSRALQTGELFF. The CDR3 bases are TGTGCCAGCTCCCGGGCCCTTCAAACCGGGGAGCTGTTTTTT.

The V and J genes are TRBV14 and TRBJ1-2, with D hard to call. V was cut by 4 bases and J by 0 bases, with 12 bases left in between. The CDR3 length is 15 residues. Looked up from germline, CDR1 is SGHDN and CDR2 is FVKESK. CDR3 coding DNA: TGTGCCAGCAGCCCGGACGGGAAACCTAACTATGGCTACACCTTC. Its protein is CASSPDGKPNYGYTF.

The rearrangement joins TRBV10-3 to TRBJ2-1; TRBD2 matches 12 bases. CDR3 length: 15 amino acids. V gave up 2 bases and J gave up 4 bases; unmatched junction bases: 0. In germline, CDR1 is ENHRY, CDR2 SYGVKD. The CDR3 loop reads CAISEGLAGYNEQFF. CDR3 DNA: TGTGCCATCAGTGAGGGACTAGCGGGATACAATGAGCAGTTCTTC.

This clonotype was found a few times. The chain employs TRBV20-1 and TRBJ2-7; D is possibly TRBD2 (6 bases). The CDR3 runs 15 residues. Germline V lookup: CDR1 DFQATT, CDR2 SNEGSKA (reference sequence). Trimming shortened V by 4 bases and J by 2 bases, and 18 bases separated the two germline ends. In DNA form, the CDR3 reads TGCAGTGCTATAGACCAGCGGGTTCTTACCTACGAGCAGTACTTC. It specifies CSAIDQRVLTYEQYF.

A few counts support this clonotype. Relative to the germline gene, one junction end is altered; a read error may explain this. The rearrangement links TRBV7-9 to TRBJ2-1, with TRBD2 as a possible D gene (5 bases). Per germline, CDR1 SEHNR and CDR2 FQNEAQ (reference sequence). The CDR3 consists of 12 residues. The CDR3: CASSLTSEGWIF. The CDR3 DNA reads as TGTGCCAGCAGCTTAACCTCAGAGGGTTGGATCTTC.

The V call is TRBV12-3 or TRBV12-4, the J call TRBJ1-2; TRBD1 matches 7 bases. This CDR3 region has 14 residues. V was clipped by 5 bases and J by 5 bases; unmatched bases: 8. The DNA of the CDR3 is TGTGCCAGCAGTGAGGACAGGAGCCGATATGGCTACACCTTC. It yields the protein CASSEDRSRYGYTF.

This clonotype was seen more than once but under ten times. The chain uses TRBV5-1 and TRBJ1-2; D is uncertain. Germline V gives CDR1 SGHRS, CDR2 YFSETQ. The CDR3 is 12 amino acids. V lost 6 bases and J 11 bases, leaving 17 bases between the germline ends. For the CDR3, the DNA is TGCGCCAGCACATTAGGGAGCGAGAGGTACACCTTC. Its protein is CASTLGSERYTF.

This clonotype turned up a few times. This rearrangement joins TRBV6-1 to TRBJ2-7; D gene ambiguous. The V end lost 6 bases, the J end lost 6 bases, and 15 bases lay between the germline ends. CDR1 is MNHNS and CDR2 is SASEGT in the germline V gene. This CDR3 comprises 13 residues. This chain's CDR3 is CASSTPGQVEQYF. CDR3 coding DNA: TGTGCCAGCAGCACACCTGGCCAGGTCGAGCAGTACTTC.

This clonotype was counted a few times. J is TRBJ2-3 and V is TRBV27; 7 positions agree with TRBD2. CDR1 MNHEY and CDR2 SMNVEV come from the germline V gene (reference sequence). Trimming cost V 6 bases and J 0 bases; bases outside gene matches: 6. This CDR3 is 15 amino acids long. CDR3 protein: CASSSGRGSTDTQYF. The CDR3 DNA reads TGTGCCAGCAGCTCGGGGAGGGGCAGCACAGATACGCAGTATTTT.

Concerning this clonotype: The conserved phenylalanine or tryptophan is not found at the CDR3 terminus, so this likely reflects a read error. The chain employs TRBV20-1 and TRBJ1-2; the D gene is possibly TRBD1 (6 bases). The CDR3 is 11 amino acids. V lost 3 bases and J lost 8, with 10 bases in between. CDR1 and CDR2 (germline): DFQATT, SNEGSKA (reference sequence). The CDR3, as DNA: TGCAGTGCTAGTCAGGGGAGAGGCTACACCCTC. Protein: CSASQGRGYTL.

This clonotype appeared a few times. The CDR3 DNA reads TGTGCCAGTAGGGGACAGGGTAACCACGAGCAGTACTTC. Translation: CASRGQGNHEQYF. The rearrangement links TRBV19 to TRBJ2-7, with 9 bases matching TRBD1. Trimming removed 6 bases from V and 5 bases from J; junction bases left unmatched: 5. The germline V gene encodes CDR1 LNHDA and CDR2 SQIVND (reference sequence). This CDR3 region has 13 residues.

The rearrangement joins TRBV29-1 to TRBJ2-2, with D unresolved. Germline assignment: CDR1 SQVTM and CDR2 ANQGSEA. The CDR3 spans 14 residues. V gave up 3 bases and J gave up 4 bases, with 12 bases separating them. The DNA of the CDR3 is TGCAGCGTTGATCTTGGGCAGCGCACCGGGGAGCTGTTTTTT. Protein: CSVDLGQRTGELFF.

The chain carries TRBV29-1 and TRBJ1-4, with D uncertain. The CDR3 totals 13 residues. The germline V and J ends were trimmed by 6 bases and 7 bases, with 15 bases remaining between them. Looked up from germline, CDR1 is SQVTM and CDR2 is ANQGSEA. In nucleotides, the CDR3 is TGCAGCGTCCTCAGAAATTATGGTGAAAAACTGTTTTTT. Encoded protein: CSVLRNYGEKLFF.

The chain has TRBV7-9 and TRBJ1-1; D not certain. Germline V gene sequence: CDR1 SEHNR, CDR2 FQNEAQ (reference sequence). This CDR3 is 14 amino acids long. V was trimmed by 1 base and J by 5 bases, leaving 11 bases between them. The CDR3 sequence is CASSLGAGRTEAFF. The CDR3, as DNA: TGTGCCAGCAGCTTAGGGGCAGGCCGAACTGAAGCTTTCTTT.

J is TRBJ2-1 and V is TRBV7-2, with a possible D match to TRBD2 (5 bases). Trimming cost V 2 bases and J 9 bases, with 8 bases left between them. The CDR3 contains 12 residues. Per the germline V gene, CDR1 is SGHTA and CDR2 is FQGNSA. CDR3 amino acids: CASSLYGVEQFF. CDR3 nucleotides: TGTGCCAGCAGCTTATACGGGGTTGAGCAGTTCTTC.

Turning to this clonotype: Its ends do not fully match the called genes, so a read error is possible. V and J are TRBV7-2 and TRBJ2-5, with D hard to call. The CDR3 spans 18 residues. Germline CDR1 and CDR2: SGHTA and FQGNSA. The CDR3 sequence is CAGSLANNPLTSLETQYF. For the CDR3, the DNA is TGTGCCGGCAGCTTAGCTAATAACCCACTTACGAGCTTAGAGACCCAGTACTTC.

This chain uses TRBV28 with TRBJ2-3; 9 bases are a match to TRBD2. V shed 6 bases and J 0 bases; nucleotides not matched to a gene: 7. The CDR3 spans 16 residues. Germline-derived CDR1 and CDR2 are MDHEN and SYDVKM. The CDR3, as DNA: TGTGCCAGCAGCAGACTAGCGGATGCTAGCACAGATACGCAGTATTTT. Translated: CASSRLADASTDTQYF.

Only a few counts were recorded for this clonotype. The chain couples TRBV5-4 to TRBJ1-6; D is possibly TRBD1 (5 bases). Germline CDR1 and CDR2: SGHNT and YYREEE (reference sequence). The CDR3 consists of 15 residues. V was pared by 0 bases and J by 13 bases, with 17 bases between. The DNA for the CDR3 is TGTGCCAGCAGCTTGGTGGGCAGGGTCGCTTCGCCCCTCCACTTT. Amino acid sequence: CASSLVGRVASPLHF. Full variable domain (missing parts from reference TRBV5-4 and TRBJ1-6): ETGVTQSPTHLIKTRGQQVTLRCSSQSGHNTVSWYQQALGQGPQFIFQYYREEENGRGNFPPRFSGLQFPNYSSELNVNALELDDSALYLCASSLVGRVASPLHFGNGTRLTVT.

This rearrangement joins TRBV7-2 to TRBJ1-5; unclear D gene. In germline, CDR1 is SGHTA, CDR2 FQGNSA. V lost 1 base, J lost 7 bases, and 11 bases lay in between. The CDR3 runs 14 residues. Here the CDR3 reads CASSLGSSGQPQHF. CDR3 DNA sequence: TGTGCCAGCAGCTTAGGGAGTTCGGGACAGCCCCAGCATTTT.

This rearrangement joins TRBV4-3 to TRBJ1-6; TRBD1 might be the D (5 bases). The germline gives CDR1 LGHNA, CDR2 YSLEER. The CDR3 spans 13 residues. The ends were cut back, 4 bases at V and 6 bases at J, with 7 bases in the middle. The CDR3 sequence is CASSPGGNSPLHF. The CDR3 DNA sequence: TGCGCCAGCAGCCCTGGGGGTAATTCACCCCTCCACTTT.

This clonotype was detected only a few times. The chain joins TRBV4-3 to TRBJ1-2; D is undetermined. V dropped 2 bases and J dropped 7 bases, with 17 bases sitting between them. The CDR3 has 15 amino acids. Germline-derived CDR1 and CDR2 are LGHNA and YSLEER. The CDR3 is CASSQYQEGGGGYTF. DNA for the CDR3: TGCGCCAGCAGCCAATACCAGGAGGGTGGAGGTGGCTACACCTTC.

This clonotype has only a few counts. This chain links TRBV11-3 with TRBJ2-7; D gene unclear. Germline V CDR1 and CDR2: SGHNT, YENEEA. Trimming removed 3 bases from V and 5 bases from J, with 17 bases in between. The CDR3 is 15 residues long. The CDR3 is CASSFGRSGNHEQYF. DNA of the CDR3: TGTGCCAGCAGCTTTGGGCGGTCGGGTAACCACGAGCAGTACTTC.